This record concerns one T cell receptor (beta chain) sequence. Data came from immunoSEQ multiplex PCR; TCRdb stores just in-frame clones and leaves some out. This sample carries 14,000 or so clones, 77% of them seen once, and the ten largest clones take over 3.5%. The authors processed graft tissue to release intraepithelial and lamina propria lymphocytes. These data come from a study of graft-versus-host responses after intestinal transplantation. Study information: Recipients had transplants, and these were multivisceral, liver-intestinal, or isolated intestinal. Following induction with anti-thymocyte globulin, all recipients were given tacrolimus and steroids for two to four years.

V shed 6 bases, J shed 5 bases, and the junction held 9 bases outside the gene matches. This CDR3 has 14 amino acids. Germline assignment: CDR1 MDHEN and CDR2 SYDVKM. The rearrangement joins TRBV28 to TRBJ2-5, with 7 nucleotides matching TRBD2. Sequenced here: ileum tissue, sampled approximately 27 days after intestinal transplant. This TCR derives from a human patient who received an intestinal transplant, so some T cells may come from the graft donor. The CDR3 sequence is CASRLTSLVETQYF. As DNA, the CDR3 is TGTGCCAGCAGGCTGACTAGCTTGGTCGAGACCCAGTACTTC.